This T cell receptor beta chain was captured by sequencing in a study of identifying expanded T cells in peripheral blood (dated by TCRdb to between 2019 and 2020). About the study as a whole: Technical replicates were generated by sequencing separate aliquots of the same genomic DNA pool, and four replicates were compared pairwise.

TCRbeta CDR3 regions were profiled by bias-controlled multiplex PCR amplification of genomic DNA with the immunoSEQ Assay. The paper's processing steps were these. To quantify the absolute abundance of each unique TCRbeta CDR3 region, the sequences were collapsed and filtered. Differential abundance was tested with a binomial (Fisher-equivalent) model and with a beta-binomial model adding time-dependent variance fitted from healthy donors. Clones with fewer than 5 combined templates were removed, and a clone was called differentially abundant if the clone's Benjamini-Hochberg FDR was below 0.01. Beta-binomial variance was modeled as a function of total template count across the two samples using the form v = (b*log(k)+a)^2. The table was pulled from immuneACCESS by TCRdb, which kept in-frame rearrangements only. Such tables lose some clones; where checked, under half of the loss comes from unresolved V genes, and the rest has no known cause. The V and J calls and clone size were taken over from that table, and D and trimming were inferred from the DNA. The sample table holds 95,000 to 100,000 clones, of which around 90% were seen once. The ten largest clones add up to about a sixth of the sample.

Overall study results and their limits: The binomial model flagged approximately 1.2 differentially abundant clones between technical replicates but about 16 over approximately 2 weeks and approximately 18 over about four weeks. Variance in clone template counts between approximately 2-week samples significantly increased with total template count across all healthy donors. Across all healthy-donor time intervals, the beta-binomial model significantly lowered both the number of clones called differentially abundant and the false-positive rate. The authors expected that over much longer intervals, such as months to years, biological variance in healthy repertoires might increase even further.

About this clone: No antigen is known for it. Qualities for individual bases were not recorded, and no much larger clone is one base off.

No immune events such as infections were documented for the healthy donors during the collection period. To calibrate time-dependent variance in a beta-binomial model of T-cell clone differential abundance, blood repertoires from healthy donors were used as a training cohort. The training cohort comprised roughly ten healthy donors, 3 female and 7 male. The donors were between roughly 25 and 70 years old, with an average age of approximately 47 years. Obtained from a commercial supplier, whole blood was collected from each healthy donor at three time points set two to three weeks apart. For immunosequencing, genomic DNA was extracted from whole blood that had not been sorted. Including cysteine and phenylalanine, the CDR3 has 16 amino acids. Only the CDR3 DNA is retained, 48 bases long and in frame from the first base. V was cut back by 2 bases and J by 4 bases, leaving a gap of 17 bases between them. CDR1 and CDR2 (MNHEY, SVGAGI) derive from the germline V gene.

Sample: blood. The receptor was derived from a person aged 18 to 75 in good health. The chain employs TRBV6-5 and TRBJ1-1, with TRBD1 tentatively as D gene (5 bases match). The base sequence is TGTGCCAGCAGTTACCTTATAGGAGGGGAGGGCACTGAAGCTTTCTTT. It is translated as CASSYLIGGEGTEAFF.